This T cell receptor beta chain was captured in a study of cytomegalovirus exposure and HLA in healthy donors. Study results and caveats: A later analysis revealed that TCR association rates differed between HLA loci, peaking at DRB1 and bottoming out at HLA-C.

There are 13 residues in the CDR3. The trim removed 5 bases at V and 6 bases at J, leaving 6 bases unmatched. Germline CDR1 and CDR2: SQVTM and ANQGSEA. PCR was performed using 60 Vbeta and 13 Jbeta primers. The assay was immunoSEQ multiplex PCR, and TCRdb's table has in-frame clones only and misses some. The data hold hundreds of thousands of clones, with around 75% observed a single time. Regarding this clone: Its target is not known.

The V call is TRBV29-1, the J call TRBJ2-2; TRBD1 matches 7 bases. Sequences were obtained from PBMCs. This TCR came from a woman aged 30 to 39 in good health and CMV-seronegative. The DNA for the CDR3 is TGCAGCGTTCGGGACAGCGGAGCCGGGGAGCTGTTTTTT. Translation gives CSVRDSGAGELFF.